Sequencing of this TCR beta chain was carried out in a study of Ad26.COV2.S vaccination and SARS-CoV-2 variants. Study findings and constraints: CD8+ and CD4+ T cells specific for spike reportedly responded with substantial breadth after vaccination.

Clones were read by immunoSEQ multiplex PCR, and TCRdb kept only the in-frame ones, dropping some. The sample holds 300,000 to 400,000 clones, 86% seen once. This sample's treatment: some 20 received Ad26.COV2.S at low or high dose, single or two shots; a few received placebo; per-sample allocation not given. Collection of the samples took place on day 63 after the first injection of vaccine or placebo. An adult aged 18-55 years in Boston served as the donor. With regard to this clone: What it recognizes is unknown.

The J segment lost 7 bases and the V segment lost 6 bases, leaving 9 bases of the junction unmatched. This CDR3 is built from 14 residues. Germline V gene lookup returns CDR1 LGHNA and CDR2 YSLEER. This receptor was identified in a person aged 18 to 59 who received the Ad26.COV2.S COVID-19 vaccine or a placebo. Sequencing used peripheral blood, obtained in a trial of Ad26.COV2.S vaccine versus placebo. This chain links TRBV4-3 with TRBJ1-2, with 9 bases aligning to TRBD1. The CDR3 is CASRESQGAGGYTF. For the CDR3, the DNA is TGCGCCAGCAGAGAGTCACAGGGGGCAGGTGGCTACACCTTC.